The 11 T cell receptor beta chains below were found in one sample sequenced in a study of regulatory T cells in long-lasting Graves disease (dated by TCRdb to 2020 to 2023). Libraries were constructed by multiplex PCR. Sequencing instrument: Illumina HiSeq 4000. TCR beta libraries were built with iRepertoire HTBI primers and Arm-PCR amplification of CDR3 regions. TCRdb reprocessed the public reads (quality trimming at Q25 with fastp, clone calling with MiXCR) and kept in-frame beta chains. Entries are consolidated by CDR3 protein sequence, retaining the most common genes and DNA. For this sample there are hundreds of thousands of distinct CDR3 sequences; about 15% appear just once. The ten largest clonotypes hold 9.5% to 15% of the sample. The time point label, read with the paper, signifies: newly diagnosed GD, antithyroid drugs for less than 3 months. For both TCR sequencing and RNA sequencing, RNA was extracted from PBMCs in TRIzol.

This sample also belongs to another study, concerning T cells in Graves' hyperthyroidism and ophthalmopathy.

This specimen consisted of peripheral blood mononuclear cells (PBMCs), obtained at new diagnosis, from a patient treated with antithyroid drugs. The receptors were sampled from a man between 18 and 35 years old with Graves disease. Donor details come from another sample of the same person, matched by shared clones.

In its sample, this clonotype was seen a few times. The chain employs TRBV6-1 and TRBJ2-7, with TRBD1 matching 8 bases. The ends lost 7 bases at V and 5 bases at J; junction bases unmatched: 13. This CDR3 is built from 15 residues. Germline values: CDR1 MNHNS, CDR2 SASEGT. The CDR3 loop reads CASNWGQGAFDEQYF. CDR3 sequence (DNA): TGTGCCAGCAACTGGGGGCAGGGGGCCTTCGACGAGCAGTACTTC.

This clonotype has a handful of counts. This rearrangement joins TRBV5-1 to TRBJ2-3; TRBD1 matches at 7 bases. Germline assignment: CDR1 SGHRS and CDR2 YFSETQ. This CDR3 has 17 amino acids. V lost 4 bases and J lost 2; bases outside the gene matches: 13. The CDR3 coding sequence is TGCGCCAGCAGCCTACGGCTGACAGGGACCCCCACAGATACGCAGTATTTT. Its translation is CASSLRLTGTPTDTQYF. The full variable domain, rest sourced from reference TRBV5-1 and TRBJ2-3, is KAGVTQTPRYLIKTRGQQVTLSCSPISGHRSVSWYQQTPGQGLQFLFEYFSETQRNKGNFPGRFSGRQFSNSRSEMNVSTLELGDSALYLCASSLRLTGTPTDTQYFGPGTRLTVL.

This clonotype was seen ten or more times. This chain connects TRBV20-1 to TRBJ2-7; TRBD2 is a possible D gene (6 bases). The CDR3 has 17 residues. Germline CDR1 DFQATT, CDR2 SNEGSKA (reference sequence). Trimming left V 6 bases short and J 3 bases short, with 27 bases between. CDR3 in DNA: TGCAGTGCCCGGAGTAGCGGCCAGAAGTCAGGTGACTACGAGCAGTACTTC. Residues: CSARSSGQKSGDYEQYF.

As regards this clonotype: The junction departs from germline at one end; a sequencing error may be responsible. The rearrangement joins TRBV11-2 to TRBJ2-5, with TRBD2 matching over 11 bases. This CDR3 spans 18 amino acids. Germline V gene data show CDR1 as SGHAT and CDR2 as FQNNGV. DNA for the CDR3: TGCGCCAGCAGCCAAGATTCAGTACTAGCGGGAGCGGCAGAGACCCAGTACTTC. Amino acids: CASSQDSVLAGAAETQYF. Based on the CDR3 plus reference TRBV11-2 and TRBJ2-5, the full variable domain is EAGVAQSPRYKIIEKRQSVAFWCNPISGHATLYWYQQILGQGPKLLIQFQNNGVVDDSQLPKDRFSAERLKGVDSTLKIQPAKLEDSAVYLCASSQDSVLAGAAETQYFGPGTRLLVL.

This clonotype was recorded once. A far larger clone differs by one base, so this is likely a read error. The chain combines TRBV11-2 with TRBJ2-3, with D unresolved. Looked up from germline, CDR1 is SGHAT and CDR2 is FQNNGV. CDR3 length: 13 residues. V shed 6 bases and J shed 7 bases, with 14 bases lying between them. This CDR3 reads CASSPTPGHTQYF. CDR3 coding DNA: TGTGCCAGCAGTCCAACCCCCGGGCATACGCAGTATTTT.

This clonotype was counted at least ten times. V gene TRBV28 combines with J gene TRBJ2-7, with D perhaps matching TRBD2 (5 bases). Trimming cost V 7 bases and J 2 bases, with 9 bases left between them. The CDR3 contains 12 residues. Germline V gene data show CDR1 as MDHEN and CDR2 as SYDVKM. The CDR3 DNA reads TGTGCCAGCATGGAGGTTACCTACGAGCAGTACTTC. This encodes CASMEVTYEQYF.

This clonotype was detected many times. This CDR3 is CASSPFGSDSPLHF. The CDR3 DNA reads as TGTGCCAGCAGCCCCTTTGGTTCAGATTCACCCCTCCACTTT. This chain joins TRBV2 and TRBJ1-6; D uncertain. CDR1 and CDR2 from the germline V gene are SNHLY and FYNNEI. The CDR3 loop spans 14 amino acids. The V and J ends lost 6 bases and 8 bases respectively, with 14 bases between them.

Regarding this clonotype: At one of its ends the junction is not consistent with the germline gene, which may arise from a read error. CDR3: CTSSYEGGGNTEAFF. The CDR3 DNA follows: TGTACCAGCAGTTACGAGGGGGGAGGGAACACTGAAGCTTTCTTT. The chain is built from TRBV6-5 and TRBJ1-1; the D gene is possibly TRBD1 (6 bases). This CDR3 is 15 amino acids long. Germline V lookup: CDR1 MNHEY, CDR2 SVGAGI.

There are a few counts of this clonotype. In DNA, the CDR3 is TGTGCCAGCAGTCCCACCGTACCCTATGGCTACACCTTC. It encodes CASSPTVPYGYTF. The J gene is TRBJ1-2, the V gene TRBV12-3 or TRBV12-4; D unclear. Trimming took 5 bases from V and 4 from J, leaving 11 bases between them. The CDR3 sequence is 13 residues long.

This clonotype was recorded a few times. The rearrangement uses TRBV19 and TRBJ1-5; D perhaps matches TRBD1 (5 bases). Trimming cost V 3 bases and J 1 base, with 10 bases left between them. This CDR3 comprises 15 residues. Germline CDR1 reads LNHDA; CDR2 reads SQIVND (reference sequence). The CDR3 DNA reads TGTGCCAGTAGTATGCGGTGGGACAGCAATCAGCCCCAGCATTTT. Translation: CASSMRWDSNQPQHF.

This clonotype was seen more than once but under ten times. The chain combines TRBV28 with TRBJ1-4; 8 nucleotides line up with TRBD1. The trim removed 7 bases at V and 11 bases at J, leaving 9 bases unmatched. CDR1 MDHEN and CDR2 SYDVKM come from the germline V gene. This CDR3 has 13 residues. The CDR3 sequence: CASIRTGFEKLFF. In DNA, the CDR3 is TGTGCCAGCATTAGGACAGGGTTTGAGAAACTGTTTTTT.